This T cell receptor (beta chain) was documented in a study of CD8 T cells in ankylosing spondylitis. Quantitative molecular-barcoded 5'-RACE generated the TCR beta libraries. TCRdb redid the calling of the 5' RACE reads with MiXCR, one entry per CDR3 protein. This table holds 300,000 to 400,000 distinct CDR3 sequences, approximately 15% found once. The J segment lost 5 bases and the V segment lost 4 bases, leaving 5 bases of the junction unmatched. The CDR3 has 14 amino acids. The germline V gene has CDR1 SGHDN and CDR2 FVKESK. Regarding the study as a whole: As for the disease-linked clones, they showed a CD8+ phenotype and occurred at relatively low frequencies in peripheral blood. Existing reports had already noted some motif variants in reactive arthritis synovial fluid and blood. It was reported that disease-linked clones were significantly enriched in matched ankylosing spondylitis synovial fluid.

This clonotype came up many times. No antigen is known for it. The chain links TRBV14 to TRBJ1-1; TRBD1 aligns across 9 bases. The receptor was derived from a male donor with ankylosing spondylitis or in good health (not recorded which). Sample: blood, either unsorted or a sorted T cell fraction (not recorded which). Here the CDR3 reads CASSPNRGLTEAFF. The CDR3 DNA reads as TGTGCCAGCAGCCCTAACAGGGGGCTGACTGAAGCTTTCTTT. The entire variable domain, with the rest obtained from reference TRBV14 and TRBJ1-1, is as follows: EAGVTQFPSHSVIEKGQTVTLRCDPISGHDNLYWYRRVMGKEIKFLLHFVKESKQDESGMPNNRFLAERTGGTYSTLKVQPAELEDSGVYFCASSPNRGLTEAFFGQGTRLTVV.